This record covers a single TCR beta chain. Antigen unknown. The source of the sample is a study of STAT5B mutations in CD4+ large granular lymphocyte leukemia. On the study more broadly: Healthy donors showed HLA-associated enrichment of the CDR3 'QG' motif. Study-wide results and caveats: Top patient clones used TRBV06 genes more often: 8/27 versus 2/35 in controls. Over 20% of private leukemic clonotypes occurred rarely in other patients' non-leukemic repertoires. CD4-sorted patient repertoires seemed more clonal than healthy CD4+ repertoires.

Here immunoSEQ multiplex PCR was the method, and the copy in TCRdb shows in-frame clones only, minus some. The sample shows 25,000 to 40,000 clones, around 81% of them seen only once. Germline trimming cut 6 bases from V and 0 bases from J; bases unmatched to any gene: 8. This CDR3 region has 15 residues. Germline-derived CDR1 and CDR2 are MNHNS and SASEGT. The sequencing input was CD4+ T cells from blood buffy coats. This clonotype was sampled from a human donor in good health. The chain employs TRBV6-1 and TRBJ2-7; 7 nucleotides match TRBD1. CDR3 amino acids: CASRDIQGSSYEQYF. For the CDR3, the DNA is TGTGCCAGCAGAGACATACAGGGGAGCTCCTACGAGCAGTACTTC.